Listed here are 2 T cell receptor beta chains from one sample, sequenced in a study of blood T cell repertoires in COVID-19. Profiled with immunoSEQ multiplex PCR; TCRdb holds only in-frame clones, not every one. The data hold 150,000 to 200,000 clones, with roughly 80% observed a single time. Material for sequencing was peripheral blood. The origin of the receptors is a woman over 75 with acute or convalescent COVID-19.

V and J are TRBV4-1 and TRBJ2-7, with D possibly TRBD1 on 6 matching bases. CDR3 length equals 15 residues. CDR1 and CDR2 from the germline V gene are MGHRA and YSYEKL. Trimming stripped 1 base from V and 3 bases from J, with 13 bases between. The CDR3 is CASSQGTGKIYEQYF. The CDR3 DNA reads as TGCGCCAGCAGCCAAGGTACAGGGAAGATCTACGAGCAGTACTTC.

This chain connects TRBV6-2 or TRBV6-3 to TRBJ2-5; D gene unclear. The germline V gene encodes CDR1 MNHEY and CDR2 SVGEGT. The CDR3 has 14 residues. The V end lost 3 bases, the J end lost 3 bases, and 11 bases lay between the germline ends. This CDR3 is CASSYVPREETQYF. The CDR3 DNA is TGTGCCAGCAGTTATGTCCCTAGAGAAGAGACCCAGTACTTC.